The clone carrying this T cell receptor (beta chain) was detected many times. Its antigen is not known. RNA transcripts were the template, and TCR beta CDR3 regions were amplified from them. The authors performed first-round RT-PCR with HTBI primers and then a second-round multiplex PCR. TCRdb itself ran the multiplex PCR reads through MiXCR, one entry per CDR3 protein. The repertoire holds over a million distinct CDR3 sequences, with approximately 35% as singletons. This entry is derived from a study of Graves' ophthalmopathy and Graves' hyperthyroidism. On the study more broadly: Hyperthyroidism showing no ophthalmopathy within 18 months of follow-up was stable. Findings and limits, study-wide: Most thyroid clonotypes expanded beyond 0.001 frequency were also found in blood.

Certain patients were not enrolled. These were patients with other autoimmune diseases, uncontrolled infections, pregnancy or lactation. This CDR3 region has 13 residues. Trimming removed 0 bases from V and 9 bases from J; junction bases left unmatched: 4. Per germline, CDR1 LGHNA and CDR2 YSLEER. The chain has TRBV4-3 and TRBJ1-1; 7 nucleotides line up with TRBD1. The sequencing input was peripheral blood or thyroid tissue (not recorded which). The receptor comes from an adult man with Graves' hyperthyroidism. CDR3 in DNA: TGCGCCAGCAGCCAAGATGTGACAGGGAAAGCTTTCTTT. It codes for CASSQDVTGKAFF.